This is a list of T cell receptor beta chains from one sample in a study of technical replicates of blood from a handful of donors. Assay used: immunoSEQ multiplex PCR; TCRdb lists only in-frame clones, some missing. The sample records about 100,000 clones, about 94% being singletons. Sequencing was done on a sample of T cells isolated from PBMCs. Receptors were obtained from a human donor in good health. CDR3s include the opening cysteine and the closing phenylalanine or tryptophan. The D gene is left open where the match is weak.

d_call: .
j_call: TRBJ1-5
v_call: TRBV28
cdr3_aa: CASSLLRGPQHF
cdr3_nt: TGTGCCAGCAGTTTATTACGGGGGCCCCAGCATTTT

d_call: .
j_call: TRBJ2-2
v_call: TRBV5-1
cdr3_aa: CASSLIGGAGTGELFF
cdr3_nt: TGCGCCAGCAGCTTGATTGGGGGCGCGGGCACCGGGGAGCTGTTTTTT

d_call: .
j_call: TRBJ2-1
v_call: TRBV7-9
cdr3_aa: CASSSLYQNLPQFF
cdr3_nt: TGTGCCAGCAGCTCCTTATACCAGAACCTCCCACAGTTCTTC

d_call: TRBD1
j_call: TRBJ2-7
v_call: TRBV29-1
cdr3_aa: CSAADRGRYEQYF
cdr3_nt: TGCAGCGCTGCGGACAGGGGGAGATACGAGCAGTACTTC

d_call: TRBD2
j_call: TRBJ2-5
v_call: TRBV5-1
cdr3_aa: CASSLRGLAGARETQYF
cdr3_nt: TGCGCCAGCAGCTTGAGGGGACTAGCGGGGGCTCGGGAGACCCAGTACTTC

d_call: .
j_call: TRBJ1-1
v_call: TRBV4-1
cdr3_aa: CASSQGPFNRIPNTEAFF
cdr3_nt: TGCGCCAGCAGCCAAGGCCCTTTTAACAGGATACCGAACACTGAAGCTTTCTTT

d_call: .
j_call: TRBJ1-5
v_call: TRBV2
cdr3_aa: CASSGTNQPQHF
cdr3_nt: TGTGCCAGCAGTGGAACAAATCAGCCCCAGCATTTT

d_call: TRBD1
j_call: TRBJ1-5
v_call: TRBV2
cdr3_aa: CASKGFEGAEQPQHF
cdr3_nt: TGTGCCAGCAAAGGCTTCGAGGGGGCTGAACAGCCCCAGCATTTT

d_call: TRBD1
j_call: TRBJ2-7
v_call: TRBV7-9
cdr3_aa: CASSQGQGLHEQYF
cdr3_nt: TGTGCCAGCAGCCAGGGACAGGGGTTGCACGAGCAGTACTTC

d_call: TRBD1
j_call: TRBJ1-6
v_call: TRBV23-1
cdr3_aa: CASGTGDSLHF
cdr3_nt: TGCGCCAGCGGGACAGGGGATAGTCTCCACTTT

d_call: .
j_call: TRBJ1-2
v_call: TRBV6-5
cdr3_aa: CASSRTAFNYGYTF
cdr3_nt: TGTGCCAGCAGCAGGACAGCCTTTAACTATGGCTACACCTTC

d_call: TRBD2
j_call: TRBJ2-7
v_call: TRBV13
cdr3_aa: CASSFGTSAYEQYF
cdr3_nt: TGTGCCAGCAGCTTCGGGACTAGCGCCTACGAGCAGTACTTC